The entry that follows covers one TCR beta chain sequence. The target antigen is unknown. This sample is drawn from a study of CD8 T cells in ankylosing spondylitis. TCRdb reprocessed the 5' RACE reads via MiXCR and lists one record per CDR3 protein. The repertoire includes around 250,000 distinct CDR3 sequences, roughly 32% of them detected once, and roughly 4.2% sits in the top ten. There are 14 residues in the CDR3. Germline V CDR1 and CDR2: SGHDT, YYEEEE. V lost 6 bases and J 5 bases, leaving 16 bases between the germline ends. Study-wide findings and caveats: The authors found the disease-linked clones to be CD8+ and relatively rare in peripheral blood. Seemingly distinctive of ankylosing spondylitis blood was a TCR beta motif formed by eight highly homologous variants. Some of these motif variants have turned up before, in reports on reactive arthritis synovial fluid and blood. It was reported that disease-linked clones were significantly enriched in matched ankylosing spondylitis synovial fluid.

This sequence joins TRBV5-6 and TRBJ2-3; tentatively, D is TRBD1 (6 bases). This sequence originates from a male donor with ankylosing spondylitis or in good health (not recorded which). Input material: blood, either unsorted or a sorted T cell fraction (not recorded which). CDR3 sequence reads: CASTSDLRGDTQYF. The CDR3 DNA is TGTGCCAGCACTTCTGATCTCAGGGGAGATACGCAGTATTTT.